These T cell receptor beta chains were read from a single sample in a study of tumor-infiltrating lymphocytes in oesophageal squamous cell carcinoma. TCRdb fed the PCR reads into MiXCR, producing one record per CDR3 protein. The table records about 25,000 distinct CDR3 sequences, roughly 40% of them present only once. The specimen was esophageal tumor tissue. These receptors originate from a male donor with esophageal squamous cell carcinoma. CDR3s include the opening cysteine and the closing phenylalanine or tryptophan. The order of the fields is CDR3 DNA, CDR3 protein, J gene, V gene, clone size, D gene. The D gene is left open where the match is weak. Size tells how often a clone was seen (once, few, many) or the class of an expanded clone, and some rows leave it out.

DNA: TGTGCCACCAGTGATCCGGGCTCATACGAGCAGTACTTC
CDR3: CATSDPGSYEQYF
J: TRBJ2-7
V: TRBV24-1
size: NA
D: NA

DNA: TGTGCCATCGGTAGCGGGAGGGAAAGCACCGGGGAGCTGTTTTTT
CDR3: CAIGSGRESTGELFF
J: TRBJ2-2
V: TRBV10-3
size: many
D: TRBD2

DNA: TGTGCCAGCAGCTTAGCGAGCGGGAGATCCTACAATGAGCAGTTCTTC
CDR3: CASSLASGRSYNEQFF
J: TRBJ2-1
V: TRBV7-2
size: NA
D: TRBD2

DNA: TGTGCCAGCAGTGAAGCGGCCCTGTCGGGGTACGAGCAGTACTTC
CDR3: CASSEAALSGYEQYF
J: TRBJ2-7
V: TRBV6-1
size: NA
D: NA

DNA: TGCGCCAGCAGCTTGGGTCTAGCGGGGTCCTACTCCCCCGTAGATACGCAGTATTTT
CDR3: CASSLGLAGSYSPVDTQYF
J: TRBJ2-3
V: TRBV5-1
size: many
D: TRBD2

DNA: TGTGCCAGCAGCTTTACAGACTATGGGGATTCACCCCTCCACTTC
CDR3: CASSFTDYGDSPLHF
J: TRBJ2-7
V: TRBV7-6
size: once
D: NA

DNA: TGTGCCAGCAGTTACTCAAGCGGGAGCTCCTACGAGCAGTACTTC
CDR3: CASSYSSGSSYEQYF
J: TRBJ2-7
V: TRBV6-6
size: many
D: TRBD2

DNA: TGTGCCAGCAGCTTAGAGGCTACCCAACCACAGCAGTTCTTC
CDR3: CASSLEATQPQQFF
J: TRBJ2-1
V: TRBV7-9
size: medium-sized
D: NA

DNA: TGTGCCAGCAGCTTAAAAGGGCACCTAGGGAACAATGAGCAGTTCTTC
CDR3: CASSLKGHLGNNEQFF
J: TRBJ2-1
V: TRBV7-3
size: medium-sized
D: NA

DNA: TGTGCCAGCAGCTTTTCGACAGGGAGAGGAACCTATAATTCACCCCTCCACTTC
CDR3: CASSFSTGRGTYNSPLHF
J: TRBJ2-5
V: TRBV7-2
size: NA
D: TRBD1

DNA: TGTGCCAGCGGAGCGGGGGCTTACACCGGGGAGCTGTTTTTT
CDR3: CASGAGAYTGELFF
J: TRBJ2-2
V: TRBV6-6
size: NA
D: TRBD2

DNA: TGTGCCAGTCTTCGGACTAGCGGGATTTACGATGAGCAGTACTTC
CDR3: CASLRTSGIYDEQYF
J: TRBJ2-7
V: TRBV19
size: few
D: TRBD2

DNA: TGTGCCAGTGGACTAGCGGCCCACAATGAGCAGTTCTTC
CDR3: CASGLAAHNEQFF
J: TRBJ2-1
V: TRBV2
size: NA
D: TRBD2

DNA: TGCGCCAGCAGCTTGGGACTGCCTAACGAGCAGTACTTC
CDR3: CASSLGLPNEQYF
J: TRBJ2-7
V: TRBV5-1
size: few
D: NA

DNA: TGTGCCAGCAGTGATGGTCAGATTAATGGCTACACCTTC
CDR3: CASSDGQINGYTF
J: TRBJ1-2
V: TRBV6-1
size: NA
D: NA

DNA: TGCGCCAGCAGCTGGGGGGGACTCGGCGAGACCCAGTACTTC
CDR3: CASSWGGLGETQYF
J: TRBJ2-5
V: TRBV5-1
size: many
D: TRBD2

DNA: TGTGCCAGCAGCTTAGAAGGAACTAGCATCCCCTACAATGAGCAGTTCTTC
CDR3: CASSLEGTSIPYNEQFF
J: TRBJ2-1
V: TRBV7-6
size: medium-sized
D: NA

DNA: TGTGCCAGCAGCTTAAATGACAGGGGCTTCACGTTCAATCAGCCCCAGCATTTT
CDR3: CASSLNDRGFTFNQPQHF
J: TRBJ1-5
V: TRBV7-8
size: many
D: TRBD1

DNA: TGTGCCAGCTCACTTGACAGACGACCATATAGCAATCAGCCCCAGCATTTT
CDR3: CASSLDRRPYSNQPQHF
J: TRBJ1-5
V: TRBV18
size: many
D: NA

DNA: TGTGCCAGCAGTAGAGGGGTGAACACTGAAGCTTTCTTT
CDR3: CASSRGVNTEAFF
J: TRBJ1-1
V: TRBV6-6
size: NA
D: NA

DNA: TGTGCCAGTAAGGGACAGGGGACCTACGAGCAGTTCTTC
CDR3: CASKGQGTYEQFF
J: TRBJ2-1
V: TRBV19
size: NA
D: TRBD1

DNA: TGTGCCAGCAACATACCTACTTTAGACAGCTCCTACAATGAGCAGTTCTTC
CDR3: CASNIPTLDSSYNEQFF
J: TRBJ2-1
V: TRBV6-1
size: medium-sized
D: NA

DNA: TGTGCCAGCAGTTTAAAAGCGGGGGGGTCCGGGGAGCTGTTTTTT
CDR3: CASSLKAGGSGELFF
J: TRBJ2-2
V: TRBV27
size: many
D: TRBD2

DNA: TGTGCCAGCAGCCCTACTAGCGGGAGGGGGAATGAGCAGTTCTTC
CDR3: CASSPTSGRGNEQFF
J: TRBJ2-1
V: TRBV11-2
size: many
D: TRBD2

DNA: TGTGCCAGCAGATACGGACAGGGGTACACCGGGGAGCTGTACTTC
CDR3: CASRYGQGYTGELYF
J: TRBJ2-4
V: TRBV7-9
size: many
D: TRBD1

DNA: TGTGCCAGCAGTGATTTAGACAGGGAAGGATCCTACGAGCAGTACTTC
CDR3: CASSDLDREGSYEQYF
J: TRBJ2-7
V: TRBV6-1
size: NA
D: TRBD1

DNA: TGTGCCATCAGTGATAAAGGGTCTACGATCCTTGGGGCCAACGTCCTGACTTTC
CDR3: CAISDKGSTILGANVLTF
J: TRBJ2-6
V: TRBV10-3
size: many
D: NA

DNA: TGTGCCAGCCTCCGGGAGAGCACAGATACGCAGTATTTT
CDR3: CASLRESTDTQYF
J: TRBJ2-3
V: TRBV6-8
size: NA
D: NA

DNA: TGTGCCAGCAGCAAAAACGGCAAGGCCAAAAACATTCAGTACTTC
CDR3: CASSKNGKAKNIQYF
J: TRBJ2-4
V: TRBV7-3
size: few
D: NA

DNA: TGTGCCAGCAGCCCCAGCCGCAGCAGCAATCAGCCCCAGCATTTT
CDR3: CASSPSRSSNQPQHF
J: TRBJ1-5
V: TRBV7-8
size: few
D: NA

DNA: TGTGCCAGCAGTGATACCACAGATACGCAGTATTTT
CDR3: CASSDTTDTQYF
J: TRBJ2-3
V: TRBV6-1
size: once
D: NA

DNA: TGTGCCAGTAGTATTGACAGCGGAGGCACAGATACGCAGTATTTT
CDR3: CASSIDSGGTDTQYF
J: TRBJ2-3
V: TRBV19
size: many
D: NA

DNA: TGTGCCACCAGTGACCCAGGACGGAACTATGGCTACACCTTC
CDR3: CATSDPGRNYGYTF
J: TRBJ1-2
V: TRBV24-1
size: many
D: NA

DNA: TGCAGTGCTAGAGAGAGGGCCGGACTAGCGGGCAATGAGCAGTTCTTC
CDR3: CSARERAGLAGNEQFF
J: TRBJ2-1
V: TRBV20-1
size: few
D: TRBD2

DNA: TGCGCCAGCAGTTTAGGTAGCGGAACTAGCACAGATACGCAGTATTTT
CDR3: CASSLGSGTSTDTQYF
J: TRBJ2-3
V: TRBV5-1
size: many
D: NA

DNA: TGCGCCAGCAGTCCTCTATACAAGTTAGCGGGAGGATCGTACAATGAGCAGTACTTC
CDR3: CASSPLYKLAGGSYNEQYF
J: TRBJ2-7
V: TRBV23-1
size: few
D: TRBD2

DNA: TGTGCCAGCAGCAAACGGAATCCCGGGGAGCTGTTTTTT
CDR3: CASSKRNPGELFF
J: TRBJ2-2
V: TRBV7-6
size: few
D: NA

DNA: TGTGCTAGTGGTTTTCAGGGGGGGAGGTACCAAGAGACCCAGTACTTC
CDR3: CASGFQGGRYQETQYF
J: TRBJ2-5
V: TRBV12-5
size: few
D: NA

DNA: TGTGCCAGCAGCCCCGCCAATGAGCAGTTCTTC
CDR3: CASSPANEQFF
J: TRBJ2-1
V: TRBV7-2
size: NA
D: NA

DNA: TGTGCCAGCAGTCCCACCGGTGGGGGAGGAGAGACCCAGTACTTC
CDR3: CASSPTGGGGETQYF
J: TRBJ2-5
V: TRBV7-9
size: NA
D: NA

DNA: TGTGCCAGCAGCAAGACTAGCGGGAGCGGGGTAGATACGCAGTATTTT
CDR3: CASSKTSGSGVDTQYF
J: TRBJ2-3
V: TRBV7-3
size: medium-sized
D: TRBD2

DNA: TGTGCCAGCAGCTTAGCACGACAGGGCGATTGCGAGCAGTTCTTC
CDR3: CASSLARQGDCEQFF
J: TRBJ2-1
V: TRBV7-6
size: NA
D: TRBD1

DNA: TGCAGTGCTCCTGGTGGGGAGGGAGGTCCAGATACGCAGTATTTT
CDR3: CSAPGGEGGPDTQYF
J: TRBJ2-3
V: TRBV20-1
size: few
D: TRBD2

DNA: TGTGCCAGTAGTATAGCAGGCTATGGCTACACCTTC
CDR3: CASSIAGYGYTF
J: TRBJ1-2
V: TRBV19
size: NA
D: NA

DNA: TGTGCCAGCAGCGGAGGTGGGACTAGAGTCCACGAGCAGTTCTTC
CDR3: CASSGGGTRVHEQFF
J: TRBJ2-1
V: TRBV7-2
size: NA
D: TRBD2

DNA: TGTGCCAGCAGCTTAGAGCCCCCCGCGACTAGCGGGAGTAGCTACGAGCAGTACTTC
CDR3: CASSLEPPATSGSSYEQYF
J: TRBJ2-7
V: TRBV7-2
size: medium-sized
D: TRBD2

DNA: TGTGCCAGCAGTGATTATGCTAGCGGGGGGATAGCCAAAAACATTCAGTACTTC
CDR3: CASSDYASGGIAKNIQYF
J: TRBJ2-4
V: TRBV2
size: few
D: TRBD2

DNA: TGTGCCAGCACATTAAGAGGGGGTCGGTATGGCTACACCTTC
CDR3: CASTLRGGRYGYTF
J: TRBJ1-2
V: TRBV28
size: many
D: NA

DNA: TGCAGTGCTAGATCCGGGGGCGGCTATGGCTACACCTTC
CDR3: CSARSGGGYGYTF
J: TRBJ1-2
V: TRBV20-1
size: NA
D: NA

DNA: TGTGCCAGCAGCTTGGGACAGGGGCCCCATGAGCAGTTCTTC
CDR3: CASSLGQGPHEQFF
J: TRBJ2-1
V: TRBV7-3
size: many
D: TRBD1

DNA: TGTGCCAGCTCATTCACGATCTTC
CDR3: CASSFTIF
J: TRBJ2-1
V: TRBV6-1
size: NA
D: NA

DNA: TGTGCCAGCAGCTTTGTGGGAGGGCCCACAGATACGCAGTATTTT
CDR3: CASSFVGGPTDTQYF
J: TRBJ2-3
V: TRBV7-2
size: medium-sized
D: TRBD2

DNA: TGTGCCAGCAGTTACTCGAAATCAGGGGTCGGATCCACTGAAGCTTTCTTT
CDR3: CASSYSKSGVGSTEAFF
J: TRBJ1-1
V: TRBV6-6
size: NA
D: NA